This paragraph covers one T cell receptor (beta chain) sequence. Its antigen is unidentified. Libraries were prepared by immunoSEQ multiplex PCR; TCRdb keeps only in-frame clonotypes and omits some of them. The sample consists of tens of thousands of clones, 75% to 95% of them appearing once. This CDR3 contains 12 residues. CDR1 is SQVTM and CDR2 is ANQGSEA in the germline V gene. J gave up 5 bases and V 7 bases, and 6 bases lay outside the gene matches. The sample comes from a study of a mutant IDH1 vaccine in newly diagnosed glioma. Study-level background: Vaccination started 4-6 weeks after radiotherapy alone, or with temozolomide cycles. It was radiotherapy, temozolomide, or both that patients received previously, with most receiving both.

Time point defined: week 11, during vaccination. Doses of 300 ug of mutant IDH1 20-mer peptide were given with topical imiquimod. Patients carried new grade 3 or 4 IDH1-mutant astrocytomas lacking nuclear ATRX. The clonotype comes from a man over 45 with glioma. The J gene is TRBJ1-1, the V gene TRBV29-1; 8 nucleotides agree with TRBD1. The source was PBMCs, collected from a glioma patient whose treatment included an IDH1 peptide vaccine. The CDR3 sequence is CSARQGRTEAFF. The CDR3 bases are TGCAGCGCCCGACAGGGGAGGACTGAAGCTTTCTTT.